The 23 T cell receptor beta chains reported below all come from one sample, sequenced in a study of cytomegalovirus exposure and HLA in healthy donors. In the PCR, 60 Vbeta and 13 Jbeta primers were used. The protocol was immunoSEQ multiplex PCR, while the TCRdb copy is restricted to in-frame clones and leaves out a portion. The sample has 100,000 to 150,000 clones, about two thirds seen once. Sample: PBMCs. The receptors stem from a woman aged 55-75 years in good health and CMV-seropositive.

The rearrangement uses TRBV5-8 and TRBJ1-1, with a possible D match to TRBD1 (5 bases). There are 17 residues in the CDR3. Germline CDR1 SGHTS, CDR2 YDEGEE. Trimming removed 0 bases at V and 0 bases at J, with 15 bases between. The CDR3 coding sequence is TGTGCCAGCAGCTTGGGTCTAGTAAGGACACTGAACACTGAAGCTTTCTTT. The encoded protein is CASSLGLVRTLNTEAFF.

The genes are TRBV6-5 and TRBJ2-7, with 9 bases that match TRBD1. V trimming: 2 bases; J trimming: 3 bases; junction bases outside the gene matches: 8. CDR1 is MNHEY, CDR2 SVGAGI, per germline. CDR3 size: 16 residues. DNA for the CDR3: TGTGCCAGCAGTTACGCCAGGACAGGGGTTTTCTACGAGCAGTACTTC. It encodes CASSYARTGVFYEQYF.

The genes are TRBV27 and TRBJ1-1; D perhaps matches TRBD1 (6 bases). The CDR3 covers 15 residues. The germline gives CDR1 MNHEY, CDR2 SMNVEV (reference sequence). V lost 4 bases and J lost 0, with 12 bases in between. The CDR3 nucleotides read TGTGCCAGCAGTTCCCACAGGGCGATGAACACTGAAGCTTTCTTT. This gives the protein CASSSHRAMNTEAFF.

The CDR3 DNA reads as TGTGCCAGCAGCTTCGGACTAGCGGGGGGCACCGGGGAGCTGTTTTTT. Translating it yields CASSFGLAGGTGELFF. V usage is TRBV5-6 and J usage is TRBJ2-2, with TRBD2 matching over 14 bases. Trimming cost V 2 bases and J 4 bases; bases outside gene matches: 1. This CDR3 has 16 amino acids. Germline CDR1 is SGHDT and CDR2 is YYEEEE.

The chain couples TRBV5-1 to TRBJ2-7, with 11 bases lining up with TRBD2. From germline, CDR1 is SGHRS and CDR2 YFSETQ. The CDR3 extends over 16 amino acids. Unmatched junction bases numbered 4, after V lost 0 bases and J lost 2 bases. The CDR3 region has the DNA TGCGCCAGCAGCTTGGCCCCGACTAGCGGGGCCTACGAGCAGTACTTC. Its translation: CASSLAPTSGAYEQYF.

This rearrangement joins TRBV7-9 to TRBJ2-1; 7 positions agree with TRBD1. Germline CDR1 is SEHNR and CDR2 is FQNEAQ (reference sequence). The CDR3 covers 12 residues. Trimming took 5 bases from V and 7 from J; bases not matched to a gene: 2. CDR3 in amino acids: CASSKTGNEQFF. For the CDR3, the DNA is TGTGCCAGCAGCAAGACAGGGAATGAGCAGTTCTTC.

This clone has a handful of counts. The V and J genes are TRBV5-1 and TRBJ1-1; D gene unclear. There are 13 residues in the CDR3. Germline CDR1 SGHRS, CDR2 YFSETQ. Trimming took 4 bases from V and 8 from J, leaving 15 bases between them. The CDR3 DNA follows: TGCGCCAGCAGCCCAGACGCGTGGGCCGAAGCTTTCTTT. This translates into CASSPDAWAEAFF.

This clone was found a few times. CDR3 DNA sequence: TGCGCCAGCAGCCAAGGAGTAGGGGCTAGCAATCAGCCCCAGCATTTT. It translates to CASSQGVGASNQPQHF. This chain connects TRBV4-1 to TRBJ1-5; D is possibly TRBD1 (5 bases). This CDR3 comprises 16 residues. V gave up 1 base and J gave up 0 bases, with 10 bases separating them. In germline, CDR1 is MGHRA, CDR2 YSYEKL.

This clone was seen only a few times. The V gene is TRBV2, the J gene TRBJ1-4; D might be TRBD1 (6 bases). V was trimmed by 10 bases and J by 4 bases, leaving 16 bases between them. CDR1 SNHLY and CDR2 FYNNEI come from the germline V gene. The CDR3 has 14 residues. In DNA form, the CDR3 reads TGTGCCATCATGGAGAGGACAGTTAATGAAAAACTGTTTTTT. This encodes CAIMERTVNEKLFF.

The rearrangement joins TRBV12-5 to TRBJ1-5; D gene uncertain. This CDR3 contains 13 residues. Trimming removed 0 bases at V and 7 bases at J, with 7 bases between. Per the germline V gene, CDR1 is LGHNT and CDR2 is FRNRAP. Written as DNA, the CDR3 is TGTGCTAGTGGTTTGGTACCCGGGCAGCCCCAGCATTTT. This gives the protein CASGLVPGQPQHF.

Only a few counts were recorded for this clone. The identical CDR3 is also encoded by other nucleotide sequences in the sample. The gene calls are TRBV5-1 and TRBJ2-5, with 7 bases matching TRBD1. The V segment lost 1 base and the J segment 3 bases; nucleotides outside the gene matches: 0. The CDR3 contains 13 residues. Germline V gene sequence: CDR1 SGHRS, CDR2 YFSETQ. CDR3 loop: CASSLTGEETQYF. As DNA, the CDR3 is TGCGCCAGCAGCTTGACAGGGGAAGAGACCCAGTACTTC.

V usage is TRBV2 and J usage is TRBJ1-1, with TRBD1 as a possible D gene (6 bases). Trimming removed 8 bases from V and 6 bases from J, with 10 bases in between. The CDR3 length is 11 residues. Germline V gives CDR1 SNHLY, CDR2 FYNNEI. The CDR3 loop reads CASLYRAEAFF. CDR3 coding DNA: TGTGCCAGCTTATACAGGGCTGAAGCTTTCTTT.

The chain recombines TRBV19 with TRBJ1-1, with TRBD1 matching over 7 bases. Germline V CDR1 and CDR2: LNHDA, SQIVND (reference sequence). Trimming removed 5 bases from V and 2 bases from J; junction bases left unmatched: 14. This CDR3 comprises 17 residues. The CDR3 protein is CASSDSNRGLPNTEAFF. The CDR3 nucleotides are TGTGCCAGTAGTGACTCTAACAGGGGCCTCCCAAACACTGAAGCTTTCTTT.

This clone came up once. The chain is built from TRBV2 and TRBJ2-7, with 12 nucleotides matching TRBD2. This CDR3 is built from 17 residues. The V gene end was trimmed by 5 bases and the J gene end by 0 bases; junction bases not matched to a gene: 8. The germline V gene encodes CDR1 SNHLY and CDR2 FYNNEI. The CDR3 protein is CASSKTSGGFSSYEQYF. The CDR3 region has the DNA TGTGCCAGCAGTAAAACTAGCGGGGGGTTTAGCTCCTACGAGCAGTACTTC.

This chain joins TRBV4-1 and TRBJ2-1; D is uncertain. V shed 1 base and J shed 3 bases, with 7 bases lying between them. Germline V gene lookup returns CDR1 MGHRA and CDR2 YSYEKL. This CDR3 is 14 amino acids long. The CDR3 loop reads CASSQGPGYNEQFF. The DNA of the CDR3 is TGCGCCAGCAGCCAAGGTCCCGGCTACAATGAGCAGTTCTTC.

CDR3 DNA: TGTGCCAGCAGTTTAAGCCCGGGGGTGAACACTGAAGCTTTCTTT. This sequence encodes CASSLSPGVNTEAFF. This sequence joins TRBV28 and TRBJ1-1; D may be TRBD1 (5 bases). The CDR3 sequence is 15 residues long. Trimming stripped 2 bases from V and 0 bases from J, with 10 bases between. The V gene's germline CDR1 is MDHEN and CDR2 SYDVKM. The full variable domain, with the rest looked up from reference TRBV28 and TRBJ1-1, is DVKVTQSSRYLVKRTGEKVFLECVQDMDHENMFWYRQDPGLGLRLIYFSYDVKMKEKGDIPEGYSVSREKKERFSLILESASTNQTSMYLCASSLSPGVNTEAFFGQGTRLTVV.

The gene calls are TRBV19 and TRBJ1-5; 9 nucleotides match TRBD1. The CDR3 covers 16 residues. CDR1 and CDR2 (germline): LNHDA, SQIVND (reference sequence). V gave up 5 bases and J gave up 5 bases; unmatched junction bases: 10. Written as DNA, the CDR3 is TGTGCCAGTAGTTTACAGGGGGCTAAAGGCGATCAGCCCCAGCATTTT. Amino acid sequence: CASSLQGAKGDQPQHF.

This clone was detected a few times. The chain links TRBV4-2 to TRBJ1-4; 8 nucleotides agree with TRBD1. This CDR3 has 15 residues. Germline V CDR1 and CDR2: LGHNA, YNFKEQ. V trimming: 0 bases; J trimming: 10 bases; junction bases outside the gene matches: 7. CDR3 region: CASSQDGQGAGKLFF. The DNA for the CDR3 is TGTGCCAGCAGCCAAGACGGGCAGGGGGCCGGAAAACTGTTTTTT.

This clone was seen only once. The V call is TRBV2, the J call TRBJ2-5, with TRBD1 matching over 7 bases. The DNA end lines up better with TRBJ2-7; the J call may be wrong. CDR1 and CDR2 (germline): SNHLY, FYNNEI. This CDR3 region has 16 residues. CDR3 loop: CASSEGDSDRAYEQYF. The DNA for the CDR3 is TGTGCCAGCAGTGAGGGGGATAGTGACAGGGCCTACGAGCAGTACTTC.

This clone was seen just once. This chain connects TRBV21-1 to TRBJ1-1. TRBV21-1 is described as a pseudogene. This CDR3 has 14 residues. The CDR3 bases are TGTGCCAGCAGCAAAGTGGAGATGAACACTGAAGCTTTCTTT. Translated: CASSKVEMNTEAFF.

There are a few counts of this clone. The chain joins TRBV4-2 to TRBJ1-5; D might be TRBD1 (5 bases). Germline V gene lookup returns CDR1 LGHNA and CDR2 YNFKEQ. This CDR3 contains 15 residues. V shed 4 bases and J shed 6 bases, with 16 bases lying between them. The CDR3 loop reads CASSPLEQGGQPQHF. CDR3 bases: TGTGCCAGCAGCCCCCTGGAGCAGGGAGGTCAGCCCCAGCATTTT.

This clone was counted only a few times. The junction does not match germline at one end; this may be a read error. J is TRBJ2-5 and V is TRBV7-9; D not certain. The CDR3 loop spans 14 amino acids. Looked up from germline, CDR1 is SEHNR and CDR2 is FQNEAQ (reference sequence). The CDR3 DNA reads as TGTTCCAGCAGCTTCCACACAGAAAGGGAGACCCAGTACTTC. Its translation is CSSSFHTERETQYF.

The chain uses TRBV7-9 and TRBJ2-7; 8 nucleotides match TRBD1. V lost 2 bases to trimming and J lost 5 bases; unmatched junction nucleotides: 8. This CDR3 has 15 residues. CDR1 and CDR2 from the germline V gene are SEHNR and FQNEAQ (reference sequence). CDR3 in amino acids: CASSLTDREVNEQYF. The CDR3 DNA is TGTGCCAGCAGCTTAACGGACAGGGAGGTAAACGAGCAGTACTTC. The whole variable domain, filled in from reference TRBV7-9 and TRBJ2-7, reads DTGVSQNPRHKITKRGQNVTFRCDPISEHNRLYWYRQTLGQGPEFLTYFQNEAQLEKSRLLSDRFSAERPKGSFSTLEIQRTEQGDSAMYLCASSLTDREVNEQYFGPGTRLTVT.